This record covers a single T cell receptor (beta chain). The antigen remains unidentified. These data belong to a study of response to subunit inactivated influenza vaccine. Findings and caveats of the study: Every seasonal influenza vaccination brings in few new T cells, the authors suggested.

TCRdb used MiXCR to reprocess the RT-PCR reads, holding one entry per CDR3 protein. The sample gives about 650,000 distinct CDR3 sequences, about 15% of which show up once; about 7.6% is in the top ten. The CDR3 has 12 amino acids. V was trimmed by 2 bases and J by 5 bases, leaving 6 bases between them. Germline CDR1 and CDR2: SGHTA and FQGNSA. The clonotype comes from a middle-aged man who received an inactivated influenza vaccine. The rearrangement links TRBV7-2 to TRBJ2-5; D ambiguous. Source: PBMCs from blood, taken 14 to 15 days before vaccination. The CDR3 region is CASSLIPETQYF. The CDR3 DNA reads as TGTGCCAGCAGCTTAATCCCCGAGACCCAGTACTTC.